There are a few counts of the clone carrying this T cell receptor beta chain. As yet, its antigen is unknown. The data are from a study of T-cell memory formation after mild COVID-19. General study findings and limits: Pre-infection memory held some responding clones, suggesting pre-existing cross-reactive T cells responded.

TCR alpha and TCR beta cDNA libraries carrying sample barcodes and UMIs were produced by 5'RACE using constant-segment primers. MiXCR was run by TCRdb on the 5' RACE reads, yielding one entry per CDR3 protein. Of about 130,000 distinct CDR3 sequences listed, roughly 6% are singletons. V shed 5 bases and J 5 bases; nucleotides not matched to a gene: 13. The CDR3 extends over 17 amino acids. Germline assignment: CDR1 SGHRS and CDR2 YFSETQ. The chain uses TRBV5-1 and TRBJ2-2, with 9 positions matching TRBD1. The source material was PBMCs or a T cell subset sorted from them (not recorded which). This TCR was recovered from an adult woman who had mild COVID-19 (a few samples of this study predate the infection). Cell type and time point are not known. The CDR3 DNA sequence: TGCGCCAGCAGGCACCCTACAGGGGGCAGTTGGACCGGGGAGCTGTTTTTT. It encodes CASRHPTGGSWTGELFF.